This entry lists 25 T cell receptor beta chains sequenced from one sample in a study of T-cell memory formation after mild COVID-19. TCRdb itself ran the 5' RACE reads through MiXCR, one entry per CDR3 protein. The sample includes around 200,000 distinct CDR3 sequences, over 20% of them seen just once. The source material was PBMCs or a T cell subset sorted from them (not recorded which). The receptors here all came from an adult woman who had mild COVID-19 (a few samples of this study predate the infection). Cell type and time point are not known.

This clonotype was counted only a few times. The chain recombines TRBV15 with TRBJ2-7; D is ambiguous. The CDR3 runs 15 residues. Germline V gene sequence: CDR1 LNHNV, CDR2 YYDKDF (reference sequence). V was shortened by 0 bases and J by 2 bases, with 11 bases between the two germline ends. CDR3 bases: TGTGCCACCAGCAGAGATCTGGGCGGTACCTACGAGCAGTACTTC. It encodes CATSRDLGGTYEQYF.

The V and J genes are TRBV9 and TRBJ2-1, with TRBD2 as a possible D gene (6 bases). V was trimmed by 4 bases and J by 4 bases, leaving 15 bases between them. The CDR3 sequence is 15 residues long. CDR1 is SGDLS, CDR2 YYNGEE, per germline. CDR3 bases: TGTGCCAGCAGCCCTTATGGGGGGATTTACAATGAGCAGTTCTTC. Its protein product is CASSPYGGIYNEQFF.

The rearrangement joins TRBV12-3 or TRBV12-4 to TRBJ2-4; no clear D gene. Trimming shortened V by 3 bases and J by 5 bases, and 5 bases separated the two germline ends. This CDR3 is built from 12 residues. The CDR3 DNA reads TGTGCCAGCAGTTTCGGCGAAAACATTCAGTACTTC. Protein product: CASSFGENIQYF.

This clonotype was counted a few times. This chain uses TRBV6-5 with TRBJ2-2; D not resolved. Germline V lookup: CDR1 MNHEY, CDR2 SVGAGI. The CDR3 is 13 amino acids. V was clipped by 2 bases and J by 7 bases, with 8 bases between them. The CDR3 is CASSYNRYGELFF. In DNA, the CDR3 is TGTGCCAGCAGTTACAATCGGTACGGGGAGCTGTTTTTT.

The CDR3 loop reads CASSPAGGPETQYF. DNA for the CDR3: TGTGCCAGCAGCCCCGCGGGGGGGCCAGAGACCCAGTACTTC. The gene calls are TRBV7-6 and TRBJ2-5, with 9 bases matching TRBD2. The germline CDR1 and CDR2 sequences are SGHVS and FNYEAQ. The junction had 5 bases not matched to a gene; V was cut back by 5 bases and J by 4 bases. There are 14 residues in the CDR3. The variable domain in full, with the rest retrieved from reference TRBV7-6 and TRBJ2-5, is GAGVSQSPRYKVTKRGQDVALRCDPISGHVSLYWYRQALGQGPEFLTYFNYEAQQDKSGLPNDRFSAERPEGSISTLTIQRTEQRDSAMYRCASSPAGGPETQYFGPGTRLLVL.

The chain combines TRBV6-2 or TRBV6-3 with TRBJ2-7, with D perhaps TRBD2 (5 bases). Germline V CDR1 and CDR2: MNHEY, SVGEGT. The CDR3 consists of 11 residues. V lost 8 bases and J 0 bases, leaving 5 bases between the germline ends. CDR3 sequence reads: CASGSSYEQYF. Here the CDR3 DNA reads TGTGCCAGCGGGAGCTCCTACGAGCAGTACTTC.

This chain connects TRBV20-1 to TRBJ1-1, with D unclear. CDR1 and CDR2 from the germline V gene are DFQATT and SNEGSKA (reference sequence). The CDR3 runs 14 residues. V gave up 4 bases and J gave up 5 bases, with 17 bases separating them. The CDR3 DNA reads as TGCAGTGCTAAAGAGGCAGGAGTCATTACTGAAGCTTTCTTT. Its protein product is CSAKEAGVITEAFF.

The J gene is TRBJ2-1, the V gene TRBV27; TRBD2 agrees at 8 bases. V was pared by 2 bases and J by 8 bases, with 11 bases of the junction left unmatched. This CDR3 region has 16 residues. Germline V lookup: CDR1 MNHEY, CDR2 SMNVEV (reference sequence). CDR3 bases: TGTGCCAGCAGTTTAAGCGGGAGAATAGGCTGGGATGAGCAGTTCTTC. Its translation: CASSLSGRIGWDEQFF.

This clonotype appeared once. V is TRBV10-3 and J is TRBJ2-7, with 9 nucleotides matching TRBD1. The CDR3 consists of 15 residues. Germline V gene lookup returns CDR1 ENHRY and CDR2 SYGVKD. Trimming at V came to 0 bases and at J to 5 bases, leaving 5 bases not matched to a gene. CDR3 sequence reads: CAISESGTGHNEQYF. Written as DNA, the CDR3 is TGTGCCATCAGTGAGTCCGGGACAGGGCACAACGAGCAGTACTTC.

CDR3 sequence: CASIPNSGFSYEQYF. As DNA, the CDR3 is TGTGCCAGCATCCCCAATTCCGGGTTTTCCTACGAGCAGTACTTC. The rearrangement joins TRBV6-6 to TRBJ2-7; D is unresolved. The V gene's germline CDR1 is MNHNY and CDR2 SVGAGI (reference sequence). The CDR3 contains 15 residues. Trimming left V 7 bases short and J 1 base short, with 17 bases between.

This rearrangement joins TRBV24-1 to TRBJ1-2; possible D gene TRBD1, 6 bases. Trimming took 4 bases from V and 7 from J, leaving 15 bases between them. Germline values: CDR1 KGHDR, CDR2 SFDVKD. The CDR3 length is 14 residues. The CDR3 sequence: CATSDGYRDPGYTF. The CDR3 region has the DNA TGTGCCACCAGTGACGGCTACAGGGATCCTGGCTACACCTTC.

This chain links TRBV7-9 with TRBJ1-1; possibly TRBD1 for D (5 bases). Trimming pared 5 bases from V and 4 bases from J, leaving 17 bases between. The CDR3 consists of 15 residues. Germline V gives CDR1 SEHNR, CDR2 FQNEAQ (reference sequence). The CDR3 sequence: CASSHPAQGGTEAFF. The CDR3 DNA sequence: TGTGCCAGCAGCCATCCCGCCCAGGGAGGCACTGAAGCTTTCTTT.

This chain connects TRBV7-9 to TRBJ2-2; 8 bases map to TRBD2. V shed 8 bases and J 2 bases; nucleotides not matched to a gene: 4. Germline CDR1 SEHNR, CDR2 FQNEAQ (reference sequence). The CDR3 is 14 amino acids. CDR3 coding DNA: TGTGCCAGCCGGCGGGAGGTTAACACCGGGGAGCTGTTTTTT. It is translated as CASRREVNTGELFF.

The chain combines TRBV7-9 with TRBJ1-2; unclear D gene. The V and J ends lost 5 bases and 4 bases respectively, with 11 bases between them. CDR1 SEHNR and CDR2 FQNEAQ come from the germline V gene (reference sequence). The CDR3 consists of 13 residues. The CDR3 coding sequence is TGTGCCAGCAGCGGCGAAAGGAGCTATGGCTACACCTTC. This gives the protein CASSGERSYGYTF.

The gene calls are TRBV5-1 and TRBJ2-1; 10 bases are a match to TRBD2. CDR1 and CDR2 (germline): SGHRS, YFSETQ. The CDR3 contains 15 residues. V was pared by 7 bases and J by 2 bases, with 6 bases of the junction left unmatched. CDR3 protein: CASSTSGVTYNEQFF. As DNA, the CDR3 is TGCGCCAGCTCCACTAGCGGGGTCACCTACAATGAGCAGTTCTTC.

J is TRBJ2-1 and V is TRBV18, with 10 positions matching TRBD1. V shed 2 bases, J shed 2 bases, and the junction held 3 bases outside the gene matches. The CDR3 is 16 amino acids. Germline V gives CDR1 KGHSH, CDR2 LQKENI. Here the CDR3 reads CASSPDGTGAYNEQFF. DNA of the CDR3: TGTGCCAGCTCACCAGACGGGACAGGGGCCTACAATGAGCAGTTCTTC.

This sequence joins TRBV4-1 and TRBJ2-7; TRBD2 agrees at 7 bases. The CDR3 is 17 residues long. Germline CDR1 MGHRA, CDR2 YSYEKL. Losses at the gene ends were 4 bases for V and 3 bases for J; bases not matched to a gene: 15. The CDR3 reads CASSPEPGVGEGYEQYF. The CDR3 DNA reads TGCGCCAGCAGCCCCGAACCGGGGGTAGGGGAGGGCTACGAGCAGTACTTC.

The chain joins TRBV7-9 to TRBJ2-7; 12 nucleotides align to TRBD2. Germline CDR1 reads SEHNR; CDR2 reads FQNEAQ (reference sequence). CDR3 length: 14 amino acids. The V gene end was trimmed by 5 bases and the J gene end by 7 bases; junction bases not matched to a gene: 6. Written as DNA, the CDR3 is TGTGCCAGCAGCCCTAGCGGGGGGGTCCGGGAGCAGTACTTC. Translation: CASSPSGGVREQYF. The full variable domain, its missing parts supplied by reference TRBV7-9 and TRBJ2-7, is DTGVSQNPRHKITKRGQNVTFRCDPISEHNRLYWYRQTLGQGPEFLTYFQNEAQLEKSRLLSDRFSAERPKGSFSTLEIQRTEQGDSAMYLCASSPSGGVREQYFGPGTRLTVT.

The rearrangement links TRBV7-9 to TRBJ2-1, with D tentatively TRBD2 (5 bases). Per the germline V gene, CDR1 is SEHNR and CDR2 is FQNEAQ (reference sequence). There are 11 residues in the CDR3. With 7 bases removed from V and 9 bases from J, the gap between germline ends came to 10 bases. CDR3 in DNA: TGTGCCAGCATGTCCGGACTTGAGCAGTTCTTC. Translating it yields CASMSGLEQFF.

In this sample, this clonotype turned up a few times. The chain employs TRBV14 and TRBJ2-7, with TRBD1 identical over 11 bases. The CDR3 is made up of 15 amino acids. With V trimmed by 4 bases and J by 7 bases, 9 bases remained unmatched. Germline CDR1 is SGHDN and CDR2 is FVKESK. The DNA for the CDR3 is TGTGCCAGCAGCCCCCTACCGGGGACAGGGGGTGAGCAGTACTTC. Its protein is CASSPLPGTGGEQYF.

J is TRBJ2-2 and V is TRBV24-1; D gene unclear. There are 14 residues in the CDR3. Germline V gene sequence: CDR1 KGHDR, CDR2 SFDVKD. V shed 5 bases and J shed 3 bases, with 9 bases lying between them. The CDR3 coding sequence is TGTGCCACCAGTGTAGGCCAGTACACCGGGGAGCTGTTTTTT. This encodes CATSVGQYTGELFF.

This clonotype was recorded many times. V usage is TRBV7-9 and J usage is TRBJ2-7; no firm D call. CDR1 and CDR2 from the germline V gene are SEHNR and FQNEAQ (reference sequence). This CDR3 comprises 13 residues. Trimming cost V 4 bases and J 0 bases, with 7 bases left between them. The CDR3 protein is CASSSSGSYEQYF. CDR3 coding DNA: TGTGCCAGCAGCTCCTCAGGCTCCTACGAGCAGTACTTC. Based on the CDR3 plus reference TRBV7-9 and TRBJ2-7, the full variable domain is DTGVSQNPRHKITKRGQNVTFRCDPISEHNRLYWYRQTLGQGPEFLTYFQNEAQLEKSRLLSDRFSAERPKGSFSTLEIQRTEQGDSAMYLCASSSSGSYEQYFGPGTRLTVT.

This clonotype was seen only a few times. The chain joins TRBV29-1 to TRBJ2-2; the D call may be TRBD1 or TRBD2 (5 bases each). Deletions cut 3 bases from V and 1 base from J, with 12 bases between. Germline CDR1 is SQVTM and CDR2 is ANQGSEA. The CDR3 runs to 15 residues. CDR3: CSVDTGTGNTGELFF. CDR3 in DNA: TGCAGCGTTGACACCGGGACGGGGAACACCGGGGAGCTGTTTTTT.

This clonotype showed up just a few times. The rearrangement links TRBV27 to TRBJ2-3, with D possibly being TRBD2 (5 bases). CDR3 length: 16 amino acids. Trimming cost V 3 bases and J 0 bases, with 13 bases left between them. CDR1 and CDR2 from the germline V gene are MNHEY and SMNVEV (reference sequence). The CDR3 protein is CASSFTRLQSTDTQYF. The CDR3 bases are TGTGCCAGCAGTTTTACGAGACTACAAAGCACAGATACGCAGTATTTT.

This clonotype was seen more than once but under ten times. CDR3 nucleotide sequence: TGTGCCAGCAGTTTGGTCCAAGCTGCTGAAGCTTTCTTT. Amino acid sequence: CASSLVQAAEAFF. The V gene is TRBV27, the J gene TRBJ1-1; D uncertain. V was shortened by 3 bases and J by 6 bases, with 11 bases between the two germline ends. The CDR3 is made up of 13 amino acids. Germline assignment: CDR1 MNHEY and CDR2 SMNVEV (reference sequence).